Listed here are 15 T cell receptor beta chains from one sample, sequenced in a study of shared clonotypes between healthy human individuals. Using immunoSEQ multiplex PCR, the repertoire was profiled, and TCRdb retains in-frame clones only, with some absent. Altogether roughly 500,000 clones are present, roughly 95% being singletons, with the ten largest covering 0.064%. Sequenced: naive CD4+ T cells sorted from blood. The subset is: CD45RA+ positively selected. These receptor sequences come from a woman aged 25 to 39 in good health.

The chain recombines TRBV7-9 with TRBJ1-3; 9 positions match TRBD1. J gave up 4 bases and V 6 bases, and 4 bases lay outside the gene matches. The CDR3 runs to 14 residues. Germline assignment: CDR1 SEHNR and CDR2 FQNEAQ (reference sequence). For the CDR3, the DNA is TGTGCCAGCAGGGAACAGGGGGCAGGAAACACCATATATTTT. It codes for CASREQGAGNTIYF.

The rearrangement links TRBV4-2 to TRBJ2-5; 11 bases map to TRBD2. The closer fit of TRBJ2-7 to the DNA end suggests the J call may be wrong. Germline V gene data show CDR1 as LGHNA and CDR2 as YNFKEQ. CDR3 size: 15 residues. The CDR3 DNA reads as TGTGCCAGCAGCCAAGTATGGACTAGCGGGTACGAGCAGTACTTC. Protein product: CASSQVWTSGYEQYF.

The chain joins TRBV5-1 to TRBJ2-5; possibly TRBD2 for D (6 bases). V was shortened by 4 bases and J by 4 bases, with 20 bases between the two germline ends. CDR3 length equals 16 residues. CDR1 SGHRS and CDR2 YFSETQ come from the germline V gene. The CDR3 sequence: CASSQGHGLTPETQYF. CDR3 nucleotides: TGCGCCAGCAGCCAAGGACACGGACTAACTCCAGAGACCCAGTACTTC.

This chain joins TRBV6-1 and TRBJ2-7; the D gene could be TRBD1 or TRBD2 (5 bases each). The CDR3 sequence is 15 residues long. Germline loops: CDR1 MNHNS, CDR2 SASEGT. Trimming took off 2 bases at V and 2 bases at J, with 13 bases between the two ends. DNA for the CDR3: TGTGCCAGCAGTGAACCGGGGCAGGGTCCCTACGAGCAGTACTTC. Its translation: CASSEPGQGPYEQYF.

This clone was detected only once. V is TRBV7-8 and J is TRBJ2-6, with 8 positions matching TRBD1. V shed 5 bases and J 0 bases; nucleotides not matched to a gene: 6. The CDR3 has 17 amino acids. The germline gives CDR1 SGHVS, CDR2 FQNEAQ. The CDR3 DNA follows: TGTGCCAGCAGCCCCGGACAGGGTAACTCTGGGGCCAACGTCCTGACTTTC. This sequence encodes CASSPGQGNSGANVLTF.

The V call is TRBV28, the J call TRBJ1-6, with D tentatively TRBD1 (5 bases). The CDR3 is 18 amino acids. Germline-derived CDR1 and CDR2 are MDHEN and SYDVKM. The ends were cut back, 3 bases at V and 0 bases at J, with 15 bases in the middle. The CDR3 nucleotides are TGTGCCAGCAGTTTGGCTGTGGGGGAAGGCTCCTATAATTCACCCCTCCACTTT. Translating it yields CASSLAVGEGSYNSPLHF.

As concerns this clone: Its ends do not fully match the called genes, so a read error is possible. J is TRBJ2-7 and V is TRBV11-1; D gene unclear. From germline, CDR1 is SGHAT and CDR2 FQDESV (reference sequence). This CDR3 region has 11 residues. Written as DNA, the CDR3 is TGTGCCGGCAGCTTATTCTACGAGCAGTACTTC. Its protein product is CAGSLFYEQYF.

V is TRBV4-1 and J is TRBJ2-2; TRBD2 matches at 15 bases. The V gene's germline CDR1 is MGHRA and CDR2 YSYEKL. The CDR3 sequence is 19 residues long. The V segment lost 4 bases and the J segment 2 bases; nucleotides outside the gene matches: 8. CDR3 in amino acids: CASSPGTSGRTANTGELFF. The CDR3, as DNA: TGCGCCAGCAGCCCCGGGACTAGCGGGAGGACGGCCAACACCGGGGAGCTGTTTTTT.

The J gene is TRBJ2-7, the V gene TRBV7-9; the match to TRBD1 covers 7 bases. This CDR3 spans 15 amino acids. CDR1 is SEHNR, CDR2 FQNEAQ, per germline (reference sequence). The V and J ends lost 8 bases and 2 bases, in that order; junction bases with no gene match: 12. CDR3 in amino acids: CASGHTGALAYEQYF. CDR3 DNA sequence: TGTGCCAGCGGGCACACAGGGGCTCTAGCCTACGAGCAGTACTTC.

The rearrangement uses TRBV9 and TRBJ1-3; D call uncertain. Trimming took off 1 base at V and 0 bases at J, with 11 bases between the two ends. This CDR3 has 16 amino acids. Germline V gene sequence: CDR1 SGDLS, CDR2 YYNGEE. For the CDR3, the DNA is TGTGCCAGCAGCGTACTTGGCCATCACTCTGGAAACACCATATATTTT. Translated, it gives CASSVLGHHSGNTIYF.

V is TRBV12-2 and J is TRBJ1-2. TRBV12-2 constitutes a pseudogene. The CDR3 spans 12 residues. This chain's CDR3 is CASRRWDYGYTF. The CDR3 DNA reads as TGTGCAAGTCGGCGCTGGGACTATGGCTACACCTTC.

The genes are TRBV28 and TRBJ2-7; the D gene is possibly TRBD2 (6 bases). V shed 6 bases and J shed 4 bases, with 10 bases lying between them. The CDR3 is 12 amino acids. The germline V gene encodes CDR1 MDHEN and CDR2 SYDVKM. In nucleotides, the CDR3 is TGTGCCAGCAGCAGGAGGGGTTACGAGCAGTACTTC. Its translation: CASSRRGYEQYF.

The rearrangement links TRBV5-1 to TRBJ1-3; D possibly corresponds to TRBD1 (5 bases). V gave up 0 bases and J gave up 0 bases, with 7 bases separating them. The CDR3 loop spans 15 amino acids. Per the germline V gene, CDR1 is SGHRS and CDR2 is YFSETQ. The CDR3 sequence is CASSLEGSSGNTIYF. CDR3 bases: TGCGCCAGCAGCTTGGAGGGGAGCTCTGGAAACACCATATATTTT.

The chain is built from TRBV19 and TRBJ2-5; TRBD2 agrees at 13 bases. The J segment lost 3 bases and the V segment lost 4 bases, leaving 2 bases of the junction unmatched. From germline, CDR1 is LNHDA and CDR2 SQIVND (reference sequence). This CDR3 is built from 15 residues. In DNA, the CDR3 is TGTGCCAGTAGTACGACTAGCGGGAGGAAAGAGACCCAGTACTTC. Residues: CASSTTSGRKETQYF.

The chain couples TRBV28 to TRBJ2-7, with D uncertain. V was cut by 3 bases and J by 3 bases, with 9 bases left in between. Germline loops: CDR1 MDHEN, CDR2 SYDVKM. CDR3 length equals 13 residues. The CDR3 is CASSFYLDYEQYF. CDR3 bases: TGTGCCAGCAGTTTTTACTTGGACTACGAGCAGTACTTC.